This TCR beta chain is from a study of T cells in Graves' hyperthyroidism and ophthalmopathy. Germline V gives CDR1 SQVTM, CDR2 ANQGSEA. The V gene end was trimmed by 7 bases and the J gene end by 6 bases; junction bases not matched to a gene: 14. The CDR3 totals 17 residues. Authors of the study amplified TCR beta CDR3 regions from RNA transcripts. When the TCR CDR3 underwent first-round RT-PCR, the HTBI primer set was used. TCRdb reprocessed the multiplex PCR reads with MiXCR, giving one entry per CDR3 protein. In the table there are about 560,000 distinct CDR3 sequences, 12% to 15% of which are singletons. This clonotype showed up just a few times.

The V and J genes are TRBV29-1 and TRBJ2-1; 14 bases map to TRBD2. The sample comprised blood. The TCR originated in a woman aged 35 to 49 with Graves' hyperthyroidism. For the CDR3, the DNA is TGCAGCGCCCCAGCGACTAGCGGGAGGGCGAGGACCAATGAGCAGTTCTTC. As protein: CSAPATSGRARTNEQFF.